A single sample gave rise to the 19 T cell receptor beta chains below, sequenced in a study of early stage breast cancer tumors listed by TCRdb under 2017. The library was made by the immunoSEQ multiplex PCR assay. The source is immuneACCESS, and TCRdb retained only in-frame sequences with V and J called. Part of the clones is not carried over; for the studies checked, unresolved V genes explain less than half of this, and the remainder is unexplained. The sample has roughly 30,000 clones on record, roughly 77% of them singletons. The ten top clones hold about 9.4% of the sample. Sequenced: breast tumor tissue. The receptors stem from a young adult with breast cancer.

This clone was seen more than once but under ten times. The rearrangement links TRBV7-8 to TRBJ2-2, with a tentative D call TRBD1 (5 bases). Germline-derived CDR1 and CDR2 are SGHVS and FQNEAQ. CDR3 length equals 15 residues. With 3 bases removed from V and 6 bases from J, the gap between germline ends came to 14 bases. The CDR3: CASSLEPTVSGELFF. DNA for the CDR3: TGTGCCAGCAGCTTGGAACCGACAGTTTCCGGGGAGCTGTTTTTT.

In DNA form, the CDR3 reads TGTGCCATCAGTCCCGGGACAGGGCCCTCCTACAATGAGCAGTTCTTC. As protein: CAISPGTGPSYNEQFF. V and J are TRBV10-3 and TRBJ2-1; 9 bases map to TRBD1. The V gene's germline CDR1 is ENHRY and CDR2 SYGVKD. V lost 5 bases to trimming and J lost 0 bases; unmatched junction nucleotides: 5. This CDR3 is 16 amino acids long.

CDR3 residues: CASSQVPGNWVYGYTF. In DNA, the CDR3 is TGTGCCAGCAGCCAAGTTCCAGGGAATTGGGTCTATGGCTACACCTTC. The chain carries TRBV14 and TRBJ1-2; possibly TRBD1 for D (5 bases). The germline V and J ends were trimmed by 1 base and 4 bases, with 16 bases remaining between them. The germline V gene encodes CDR1 SGHDN and CDR2 FVKESK. The CDR3 runs to 16 residues.

This clone came up a few times. The gene calls are TRBV27 and TRBJ2-2; 8 nucleotides agree with TRBD2. The CDR3 totals 15 residues. J lost 7 bases, V lost 8 bases, and 12 bases had no gene match. Germline-derived CDR1 and CDR2 are MNHEY and SMNVEV (reference sequence). In DNA form, the CDR3 reads TGTGCCAGCTCAACCTGGGGTAGCGGGAACGGGGAGCTGTTTTTT. Its protein product is CASSTWGSGNGELFF.

This clone was detected a few times. CDR3 bases: TGTGCCTGGAGTGCGGACCGGGACGGCAACTATGGCTACACCTTC. Amino acid sequence: CAWSADRDGNYGYTF. The rearrangement joins TRBV30 to TRBJ1-2, with D maybe TRBD1 (5 bases). Germline CDR1 reads GTSNPN; CDR2 reads SVGIG (reference sequence). The CDR3 runs to 15 residues. V was trimmed by 1 base and J by 2 bases, leaving 14 bases between them.

This chain connects TRBV4-1 to TRBJ1-4; no firm D call. The CDR3 length is 15 residues. In germline, CDR1 is MGHRA, CDR2 YSYEKL. With 0 bases removed from V and 3 bases from J, the gap between germline ends came to 8 bases. CDR3 region: CASSQDWGANEKLFF. As DNA, the CDR3 is TGCGCCAGCAGCCAAGATTGGGGTGCTAATGAAAAACTGTTTTTT.

The chain joins TRBV11-2 to TRBJ1-2; D gene ambiguous. The V gene's germline CDR1 is SGHAT and CDR2 FQNNGV. CDR3 length: 15 residues. V lost 0 bases to trimming and J lost 5 bases, with 13 bases between them. The CDR3 loop is CASSLDQAWGYGYTF. The CDR3 nucleotides read TGTGCCAGCAGCTTAGATCAGGCCTGGGGATATGGCTACACCTTC.

The chain couples TRBV5-6 to TRBJ2-3; D gene uncertain. This CDR3 comprises 15 residues. Per germline, CDR1 SGHDT and CDR2 YYEEEE. V lost 1 base and J 1 base, leaving 10 bases between the germline ends. This chain's CDR3 is CASSLWLGRTDTQYF. In DNA, the CDR3 is TGTGCCAGCAGCTTGTGGCTAGGCCGCACAGATACGCAGTATTTT.

V is TRBV25-1 and J is TRBJ2-6; TRBD1 matches at 7 bases. CDR3 length: 18 residues. Germline CDR1 MGHDK, CDR2 SYGVNS. Trimming took 1 base from V and 0 from J; bases not matched to a gene: 6. CDR3 sequence reads: CASSELGQELSGANVLTF. The CDR3 nucleotides read TGTGCCAGCAGTGAATTAGGACAGGAGCTCTCTGGGGCCAACGTCCTGACTTTC.

The V gene is TRBV28, the J gene TRBJ1-2, with a possible D match to TRBD1 (6 bases). The germline V gene encodes CDR1 MDHEN and CDR2 SYDVKM. CDR3 length equals 16 residues. The V gene lost 8 bases and the J gene lost 8 bases, with 27 bases spanning the gap. CDR3 amino acids: CASRFYTGRLQGGYTF. The CDR3 DNA is TGTGCCAGCCGGTTTTACACGGGACGCCTACAGGGAGGCTACACCTTC.

The rearrangement links TRBV5-1 to TRBJ2-3, with D maybe TRBD2 (5 bases). V was shortened by 1 base and J by 0 bases, with 12 bases between the two germline ends. Germline V lookup: CDR1 SGHRS, CDR2 YFSETQ. CDR3 size: 16 residues. As DNA, the CDR3 is TGCGCCAGCAGCTTGAACTCCGGACTTAGCACAGATACGCAGTATTTT. Protein product: CASSLNSGLSTDTQYF.

The genes are TRBV25-1 and TRBJ2-1; 9 bases align to TRBD1. Unmatched junction bases numbered 3, after V lost 7 bases and J lost 2 bases. Germline V gene data show CDR1 as MGHDK and CDR2 as SYGVNS. This CDR3 is 14 amino acids long. The CDR3 DNA sequence: TGTGCCAGCACCCGACAGGGGGCCTACAATGAGCAGTTCTTC. Protein: CASTRQGAYNEQFF.

The genes are TRBV6-5 and TRBJ2-7; the match to TRBD2 covers 8 bases. Germline V gene sequence: CDR1 MNHEY, CDR2 SVGAGI. The length of the CDR3 is 15 residues. After removal of 2 bases from V and 2 bases from J, the junction contained 5 bases not matched to a gene. The CDR3 nucleotides read TGTGCCAGCAGTTACGGCGGGGGGCGTCCCTACGAGCAGTACTTC. Encoded protein: CASSYGGGRPYEQYF.

This clone was picked up one time. The CDR3 here is CASSPSGRPYEQYF. The CDR3 DNA reads as TGTGCCAGCTCACCAAGCGGGAGGCCCTACGAGCAGTACTTC. The genes are TRBV18 and TRBJ2-7; the match to TRBD2 covers 9 bases. Germline CDR1 KGHSH, CDR2 LQKENI. The J segment lost 2 bases and the V segment lost 2 bases, leaving 1 base of the junction unmatched. The length of the CDR3 is 14 residues.

This chain connects TRBV7-7 to TRBJ2-1; TRBD2 agrees at 12 bases. V was pared by 5 bases and J by 5 bases, with 10 bases of the junction left unmatched. Germline values: CDR1 SSHAT, CDR2 FNYEAQ (reference sequence). The length of the CDR3 is 17 residues. The DNA for the CDR3 is TGTGCCAGCAGCCGGTCGACTAGCGGGAGTCTAAACAATGAGCAGTTCTTC. This encodes CASSRSTSGSLNNEQFF.

The V gene is TRBV14, the J gene TRBJ2-7, with 8 bases that match TRBD2. The CDR3 consists of 15 residues. V shed 5 bases and J 4 bases; nucleotides not matched to a gene: 10. The V gene's germline CDR1 is SGHDN and CDR2 FVKESK. The CDR3 coding sequence is TGTGCCAGCAGCACCCAACTAGCGGCCGAATACGAGCAGTACTTC. As protein: CASSTQLAAEYEQYF.

This chain connects TRBV7-2 to TRBJ2-1; D is possibly TRBD1 or TRBD2 (5 bases each). V dropped 4 bases and J dropped 0 bases, with 13 bases sitting between them. The CDR3 length is 16 residues. Germline V gene sequence: CDR1 SGHTA, CDR2 FQGNSA. The CDR3 loop reads CASSSGAIRSYNEQFF. The DNA for the CDR3 is TGTGCCAGCAGCTCCGGGGCGATCCGCTCCTACAATGAGCAGTTCTTC.

The rearrangement joins TRBV4-2 to TRBJ2-7; D possibly uses TRBD1 or TRBD2 (5 bases each). Trimming stripped 0 bases from V and 6 bases from J, with 18 bases between. The CDR3 length is 16 residues. Germline V gene lookup returns CDR1 LGHNA and CDR2 YNFKEQ. This CDR3 is CASSQEGWGLAPEQYF. The CDR3 DNA follows: TGTGCCAGCAGCCAAGAAGGCTGGGGGTTAGCACCCGAGCAGTACTTC.

This sequence joins TRBV5-4 and TRBJ2-1; D is unresolved. The germline V gene has CDR1 SGHNT and CDR2 YYREEE (reference sequence). This CDR3 is 13 amino acids long. Trimming took off 0 bases at V and 8 bases at J, with 9 bases between the two ends. CDR3 nucleotide sequence: TGTGCCAGCAGCTTGGGAACCCTCTATGAGCAGTTCTTC. This sequence encodes CASSLGTLYEQFF.